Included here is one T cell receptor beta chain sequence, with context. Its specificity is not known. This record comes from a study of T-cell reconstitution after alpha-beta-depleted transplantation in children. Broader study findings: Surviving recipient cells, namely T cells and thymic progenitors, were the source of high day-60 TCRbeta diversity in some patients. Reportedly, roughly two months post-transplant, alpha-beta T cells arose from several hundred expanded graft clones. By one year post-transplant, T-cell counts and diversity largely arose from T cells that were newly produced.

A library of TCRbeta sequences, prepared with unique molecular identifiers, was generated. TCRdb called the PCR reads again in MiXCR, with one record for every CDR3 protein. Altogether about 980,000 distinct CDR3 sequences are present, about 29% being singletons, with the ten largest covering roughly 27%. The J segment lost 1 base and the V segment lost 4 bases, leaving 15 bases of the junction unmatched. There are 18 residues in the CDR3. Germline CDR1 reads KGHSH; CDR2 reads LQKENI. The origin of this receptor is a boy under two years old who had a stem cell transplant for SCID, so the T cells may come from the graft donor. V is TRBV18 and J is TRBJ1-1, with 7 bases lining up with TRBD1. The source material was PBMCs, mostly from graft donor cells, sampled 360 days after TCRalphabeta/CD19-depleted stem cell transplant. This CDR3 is CASSLPPQHYRGNTEAFF. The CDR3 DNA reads TGTGCCAGCTCACTTCCCCCCCAGCATTACAGGGGGAACACTGAAGCTTTCTTT.